The sample holds many counts of the clone carrying this TCR beta chain. No antigen is known for it. From RNA transcripts, TCR beta CDR3 regions were amplified. RT-PCR in the first round (using the HTBI primer set) targeted the TCR CDR3. One entry per CDR3 protein, called by TCRdb with MiXCR from the multiplex PCR reads. This table holds some 580,000 distinct CDR3 sequences, approximately 15% found once. Diagnoses used clinical symptoms, serum thyroxine and TRAb, thyroid ultrasound and orbital computed tomography. Germline V gene sequence: CDR1 MNHNS, CDR2 SASEGT. The CDR3 totals 14 residues. V shed 8 bases and J 4 bases; nucleotides not matched to a gene: 10. These data come from a study of T cells in Graves' hyperthyroidism and ophthalmopathy. Study overall: Any treatment followed the collection of peripheral blood at initial diagnosis. Study results and limitations: Model-based prediction identified ophthalmopathy a median 6.5 months prior to its onset. Stable hyperthyroidism was separated from ophthalmopathy by a model based on 13 V-J features.

The sequence came from a woman aged 40 to 50 with Graves' ophthalmopathy. V usage is TRBV6-1 and J usage is TRBJ2-5, with 7 bases matching TRBD2. The sequencing sample was made of blood. CDR3 DNA: TGTGCCAGCGAAAGAGGGAGGGTAGGAGAGACCCAGTACTTC. Translated, it gives CASERGRVGETQYF.